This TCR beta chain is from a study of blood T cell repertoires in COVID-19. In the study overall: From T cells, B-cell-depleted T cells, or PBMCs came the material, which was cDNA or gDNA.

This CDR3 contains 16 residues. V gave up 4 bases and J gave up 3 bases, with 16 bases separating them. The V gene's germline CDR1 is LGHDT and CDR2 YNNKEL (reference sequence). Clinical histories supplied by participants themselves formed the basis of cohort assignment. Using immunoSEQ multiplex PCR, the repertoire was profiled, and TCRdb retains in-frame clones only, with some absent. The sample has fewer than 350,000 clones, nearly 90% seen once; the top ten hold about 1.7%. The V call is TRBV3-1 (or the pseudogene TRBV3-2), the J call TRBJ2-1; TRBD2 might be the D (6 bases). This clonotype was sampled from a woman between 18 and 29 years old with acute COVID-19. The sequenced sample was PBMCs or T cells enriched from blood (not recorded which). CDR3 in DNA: TGTGCCAGCAGCCTTAAGACCGGGACTGGCTACAATGAGCAGTTCTTC. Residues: CASSLKTGTGYNEQFF.